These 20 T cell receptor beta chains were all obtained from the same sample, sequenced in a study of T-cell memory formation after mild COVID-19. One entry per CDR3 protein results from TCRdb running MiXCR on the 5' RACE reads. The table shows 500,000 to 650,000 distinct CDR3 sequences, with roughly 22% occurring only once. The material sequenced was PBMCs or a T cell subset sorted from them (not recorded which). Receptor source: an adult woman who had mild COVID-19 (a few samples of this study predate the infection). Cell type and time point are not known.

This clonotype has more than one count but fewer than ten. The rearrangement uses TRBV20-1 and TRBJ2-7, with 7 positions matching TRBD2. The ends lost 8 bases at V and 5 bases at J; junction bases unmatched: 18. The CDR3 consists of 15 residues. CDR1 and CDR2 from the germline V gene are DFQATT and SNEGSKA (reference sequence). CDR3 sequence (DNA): TGCAGTTCCCGGAGCCTCGGGGGGTATGCCAACGAGCAGTACTTC. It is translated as CSSRSLGGYANEQYF.

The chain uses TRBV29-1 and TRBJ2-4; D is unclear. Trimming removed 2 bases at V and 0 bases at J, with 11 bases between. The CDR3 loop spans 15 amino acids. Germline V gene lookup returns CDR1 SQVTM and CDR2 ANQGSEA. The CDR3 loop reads CSVESGELAKNIQYF. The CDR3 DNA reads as TGCAGCGTTGAATCCGGCGAGCTAGCCAAAAACATTCAGTACTTC.

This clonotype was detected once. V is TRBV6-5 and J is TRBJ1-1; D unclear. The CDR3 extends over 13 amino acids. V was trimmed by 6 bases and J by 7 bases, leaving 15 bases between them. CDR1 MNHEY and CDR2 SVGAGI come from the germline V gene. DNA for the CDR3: TGTGCCAGCAGCCGAACGGCGGGCCGTGAAGCTTTCTTT. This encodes CASSRTAGREAFF.

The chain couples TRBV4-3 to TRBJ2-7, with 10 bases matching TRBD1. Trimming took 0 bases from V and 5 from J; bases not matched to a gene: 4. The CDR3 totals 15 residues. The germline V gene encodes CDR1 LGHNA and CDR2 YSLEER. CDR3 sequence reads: CASSQEPTGGHEQYF. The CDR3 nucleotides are TGCGCCAGCAGCCAAGAACCGACAGGGGGCCACGAGCAGTACTTC.

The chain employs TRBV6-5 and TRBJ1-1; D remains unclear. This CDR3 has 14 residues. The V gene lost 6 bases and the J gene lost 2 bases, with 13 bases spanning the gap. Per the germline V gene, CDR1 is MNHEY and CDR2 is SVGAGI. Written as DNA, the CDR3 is TGTGCCAGCAGGACCGACTTACTAAACACTGAAGCTTTCTTT. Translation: CASRTDLLNTEAFF.

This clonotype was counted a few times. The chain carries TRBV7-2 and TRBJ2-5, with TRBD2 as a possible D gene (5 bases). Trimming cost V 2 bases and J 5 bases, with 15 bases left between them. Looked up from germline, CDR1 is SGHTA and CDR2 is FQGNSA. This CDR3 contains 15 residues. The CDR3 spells CASSLSPWRRETQYF. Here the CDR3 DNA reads TGTGCCAGCAGCTTATCCCCGTGGAGGCGGGAGACCCAGTACTTC.

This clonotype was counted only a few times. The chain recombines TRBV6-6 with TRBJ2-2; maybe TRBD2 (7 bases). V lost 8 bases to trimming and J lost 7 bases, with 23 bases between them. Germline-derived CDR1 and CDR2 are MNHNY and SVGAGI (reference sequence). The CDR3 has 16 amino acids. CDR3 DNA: TGTGCCAGCCTCTTCTTCGGGGGGCGTCCGGACGGGGAGCTGTTTTTT. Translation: CASLFFGGRPDGELFF.

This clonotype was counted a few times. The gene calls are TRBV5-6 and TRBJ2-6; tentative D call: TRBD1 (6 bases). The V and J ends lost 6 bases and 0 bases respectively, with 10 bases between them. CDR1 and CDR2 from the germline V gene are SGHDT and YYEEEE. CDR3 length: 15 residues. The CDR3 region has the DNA TGTGCCAGCATCCCCAGGGGCTCTGGGGCCAACGTCCTGACTTTC. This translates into CASIPRGSGANVLTF.

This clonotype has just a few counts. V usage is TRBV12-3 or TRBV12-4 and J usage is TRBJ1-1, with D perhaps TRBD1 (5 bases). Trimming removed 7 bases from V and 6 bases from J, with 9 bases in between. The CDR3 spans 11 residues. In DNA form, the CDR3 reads TGTGCCAGCACCCGGGGGTCTGAAGCTTTCTTT. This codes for CASTRGSEAFF.

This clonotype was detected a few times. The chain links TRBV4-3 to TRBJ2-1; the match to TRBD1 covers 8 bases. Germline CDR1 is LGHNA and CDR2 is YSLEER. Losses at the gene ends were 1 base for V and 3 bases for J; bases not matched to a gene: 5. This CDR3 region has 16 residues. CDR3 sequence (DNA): TGCGCCAGCAGCCAAGCTCAGGGGGCGCGCTACAATGAGCAGTTCTTC. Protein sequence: CASSQAQGARYNEQFF.

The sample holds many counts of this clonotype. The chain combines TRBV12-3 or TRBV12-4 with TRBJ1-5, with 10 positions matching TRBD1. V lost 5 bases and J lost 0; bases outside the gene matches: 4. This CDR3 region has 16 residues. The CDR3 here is CASSLDRGHSNQPQHF. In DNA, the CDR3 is TGTGCCAGCAGTCTTGACAGGGGGCATAGCAATCAGCCCCAGCATTTT.

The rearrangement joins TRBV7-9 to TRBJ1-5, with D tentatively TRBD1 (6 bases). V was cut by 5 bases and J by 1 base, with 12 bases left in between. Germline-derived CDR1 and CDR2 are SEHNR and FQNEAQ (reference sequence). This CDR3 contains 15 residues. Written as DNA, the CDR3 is TGTGCCAGCAGCGAGGGGGGGGTGAGCAATCAGCCCCAGCATTTT. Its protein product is CASSEGGVSNQPQHF.

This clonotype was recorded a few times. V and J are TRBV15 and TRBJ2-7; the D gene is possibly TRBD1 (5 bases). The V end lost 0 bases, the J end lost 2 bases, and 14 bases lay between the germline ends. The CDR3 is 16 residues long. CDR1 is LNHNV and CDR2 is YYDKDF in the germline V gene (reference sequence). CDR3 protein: CATSREGGANPYEQYF. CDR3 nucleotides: TGTGCCACCAGCAGAGAGGGTGGGGCCAACCCCTACGAGCAGTACTTC.

In nucleotides, the CDR3 is TGCAGTGCTCTTACACAGGGCCGAAAGACCCAGTACTTC. This translates into CSALTQGRKTQYF. V and J are TRBV20-1 and TRBJ2-5, with a weak D call TRBD1 (6 bases). The germline V and J ends were trimmed by 5 bases and 6 bases, with 16 bases remaining between them. This CDR3 is 13 amino acids long. Germline V gene data show CDR1 as DFQATT and CDR2 as SNEGSKA (reference sequence).

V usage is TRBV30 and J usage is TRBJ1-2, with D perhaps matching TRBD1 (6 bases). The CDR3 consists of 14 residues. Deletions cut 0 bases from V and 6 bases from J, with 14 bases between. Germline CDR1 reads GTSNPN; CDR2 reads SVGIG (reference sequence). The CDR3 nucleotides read TGTGCCTGGAGTGTACGAGGGGCAGGGGATGGCTACACCTTC. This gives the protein CAWSVRGAGDGYTF.

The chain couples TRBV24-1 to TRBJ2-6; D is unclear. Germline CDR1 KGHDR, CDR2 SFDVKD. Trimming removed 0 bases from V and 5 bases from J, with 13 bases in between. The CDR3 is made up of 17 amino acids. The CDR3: CATSDLERARWANVLTF. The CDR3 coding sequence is TGTGCCACCAGTGATTTGGAAAGGGCCCGCTGGGCCAACGTCCTGACTTTC.

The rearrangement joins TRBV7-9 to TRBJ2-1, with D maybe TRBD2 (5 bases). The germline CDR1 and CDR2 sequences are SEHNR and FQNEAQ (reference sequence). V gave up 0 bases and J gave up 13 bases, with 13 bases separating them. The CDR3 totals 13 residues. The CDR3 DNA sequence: TGTGCCAGCAGCTTAGCGTCGGGGAGCCACCAGTTCTTC. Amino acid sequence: CASSLASGSHQFF.

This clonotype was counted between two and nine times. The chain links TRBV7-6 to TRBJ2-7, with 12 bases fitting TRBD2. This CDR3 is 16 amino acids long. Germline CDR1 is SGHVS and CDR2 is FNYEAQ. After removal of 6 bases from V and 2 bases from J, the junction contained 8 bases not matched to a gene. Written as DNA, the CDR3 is TGTGCCAGCAGTCCCAGGACTAGCGGGACAGCCTACGAGCAGTACTTC. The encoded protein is CASSPRTSGTAYEQYF.

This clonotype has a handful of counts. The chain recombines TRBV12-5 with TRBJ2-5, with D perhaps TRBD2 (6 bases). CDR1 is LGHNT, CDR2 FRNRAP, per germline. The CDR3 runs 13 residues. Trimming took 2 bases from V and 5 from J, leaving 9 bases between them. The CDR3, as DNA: TGTGCTAGTGGTTTGTCAGGGACTGAGACCCAGTACTTC. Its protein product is CASGLSGTETQYF.

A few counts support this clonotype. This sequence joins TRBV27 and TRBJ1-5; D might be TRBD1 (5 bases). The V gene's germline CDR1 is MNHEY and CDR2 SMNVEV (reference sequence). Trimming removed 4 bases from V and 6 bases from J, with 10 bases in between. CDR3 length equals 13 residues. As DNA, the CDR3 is TGTGCCAGCAGTTATGGGGCGCTTCAGCCCCAGCATTTT. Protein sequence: CASSYGALQPQHF.